This T cell receptor (beta chain) was found in a study of shared clonotypes between healthy human individuals. Germline assignment: CDR1 SGHVS and CDR2 FQNEAQ. The CDR3 spans 17 residues. V shed 5 bases, J shed 3 bases, and the junction held 10 bases outside the gene matches. Profiling relied on immunoSEQ multiplex PCR, and the TCRdb table lists in-frame clones only, not all of them. The data contain over 400,000 clones, roughly 80% of them singletons. This chain connects TRBV7-8 to TRBJ2-3, with 11 bases aligning to TRBD2. The sequence was collected from a woman aged 40 to 50 in good health. Some clones in this sample may be carry-over from other donors' samples. The sample consisted of PBMCs. The CDR3, as DNA: TGTGCCAGCAGCCAATTTTCTGTAGCGGGAGGGACAGATACGCAGTATTTT. It encodes CASSQFSVAGGTDTQYF. Using reference TRBV7-8 and TRBJ2-3 for the parts outside the CDR3, the full variable domain is GAGVSQSPRYKVAKRGQDVALRCDPISGHVSLFWYQQALGQGPEFLTYFQNEAQLDKSGLPSDRFFAERPEGSVSTLKIQRTQQEDSAVYLCASSQFSVAGGTDTQYFGPGTRLTVL.